The entry below describes one TCR beta chain. The antigen is not known. Researchers ran the PCR with 60 Vbeta and 13 Jbeta primers. Clones were sequenced by immunoSEQ multiplex PCR, and TCRdb holds only the in-frame ones, with some missing. This table has 50,000 to 65,000 clones, 60% to 80% appearing once. The data belong to a study of cytomegalovirus exposure and HLA in healthy donors. Points from the study as a whole: The classifier reportedly diagnosed cytomegalovirus status with high specificity and sensitivity.

Sequencing used PBMCs. The TCR originated in a woman aged 40 to 49 in good health and CMV-seropositive.

CDR3 region: CASSPTGNTEAFF. The CDR3 region has the DNA TGTGCCAGCAGCCCGACAGGGAACACTGAAGCTTTCTTT. The rearrangement links TRBV6-5 to TRBJ1-1; D might be TRBD1 (6 bases). The CDR3 consists of 13 residues. The germline V gene has CDR1 MNHEY and CDR2 SVGAGI. V was pared by 6 bases and J by 1 base, with 9 bases between.